This TCR beta chain was sequenced during a study of T cells in Graves' hyperthyroidism and ophthalmopathy. The CDR3 has 14 amino acids. The V segment lost 6 bases and the J segment 6 bases; nucleotides outside the gene matches: 5. Germline lookup yields CDR1 SNHLY and CDR2 FYNNEI. This clonotype was counted between two and nine times. RNA transcripts yielded amplified TCR beta CDR3 regions. The HTBI primer set served for first-round RT-PCR of the TCR CDR3. TCRdb reprocessed the multiplex PCR reads via MiXCR and lists one record per CDR3 protein. In the table there are nearly 750,000 distinct CDR3 sequences, roughly a third of which are singletons.

What was sequenced was blood. V usage is TRBV2 and J usage is TRBJ2-2; 9 positions agree with TRBD1. The clonotype originates from a woman aged 40 to 50 with Graves' hyperthyroidism. CDR3 sequence: CASRGDRDAGELFF. CDR3 sequence (DNA): TGTGCCAGCAGGGGGGACAGGGATGCCGGGGAGCTGTTTTTT. Combining the CDR3 with reference TRBV2 and TRBJ2-2 gives the whole variable domain EPEVTQTPSHQVTQMGQEVILRCVPISNHLYFYWYRQILGQKVEFLVSFYNNEISEKSEIFDDQFSVERPDGSNFTLKIRSTKLEDSAMYFCASRGDRDAGELFFGEGSRLTVL.